This entry lists 15 T cell receptor beta chains sequenced from one sample in a study of T cells after yellow fever vaccination. MiXCR, run by TCRdb on the 5' RACE reads, gives a single entry per CDR3 protein. The sample has over 300,000 distinct CDR3 sequences; around 4% are singletons. This material consisted of PBMCs, taken on the day of the yellow fever booster vaccination. The source of these receptors is a man aged 18 to 30 who received the YFV17D yellow fever vaccine.

This clonotype was counted many times. This rearrangement joins TRBV2 to TRBJ2-7; D is ambiguous. The V gene's germline CDR1 is SNHLY and CDR2 FYNNEI. V lost 5 bases and J lost 2, with 7 bases in between. The CDR3 runs to 12 residues. The CDR3, as DNA: TGTGCCAGCAGTCTAAAAGCCTACGAGCAGTACGTC. Translating it yields CASSLKAYEQYV.

There are many counts of this clonotype. The chain recombines TRBV7-2 with TRBJ2-5; TRBD1 matches 7 bases. The V segment lost 8 bases and the J segment 5 bases; nucleotides outside the gene matches: 11. Germline lookup yields CDR1 SGHTA and CDR2 FQGNSA. The CDR3 is 14 amino acids. The DNA of the CDR3 is TGTGCCAGCGGAGAGGGACAGTTGAGGGAGACCCAGTACTTC. Amino acid sequence: CASGEGQLRETQYF.

This clonotype is medium-sized. The chain recombines TRBV12-3 or TRBV12-4 with TRBJ2-1; the D gene is possibly TRBD2 (5 bases). The CDR3 length is 14 residues. V lost 5 bases and J 7 bases, leaving 15 bases between the germline ends. CDR3 nucleotide sequence: TGTGCCAGCAGTACGCAAGGCCCGGGGAATGAGCAGTTCTTC. Its translation: CASSTQGPGNEQFF.

The genes are TRBV2 and TRBJ1-2; D is perhaps TRBD1 (6 bases). CDR1 and CDR2 (germline): SNHLY, FYNNEI. This CDR3 has 14 amino acids. V was pared by 1 base and J by 3 bases, with 9 bases between. CDR3 sequence reads: CASSEDRDHYGYTF. CDR3 DNA: TGTGCCAGCAGTGAAGACAGGGACCACTATGGCTACACCTTC.

This clonotype has only a few counts. The V and J genes are TRBV3-1 and TRBJ2-6; D unresolved. CDR1 and CDR2 from the germline V gene are LGHDT and YNNKEL (reference sequence). V shed 3 bases and J shed 1 base, with 4 bases lying between them. This CDR3 region has 14 residues. DNA of the CDR3: TGTGCCAGCAGCCAGCTGTCTGGGGCCAACGTCCTGACTTTC. Its protein product is CASSQLSGANVLTF.

For this clonotype: This may be a read error, as it is one base from a much larger clone. The CDR3 loop reads CASRPTGSNDQFF. The CDR3 bases are TGTGCCAGCAGACCGACCGGTTCAAATGATCAGTTCTTC. V usage is TRBV7-9 and J usage is TRBJ2-1, with D uncertain. CDR1 and CDR2 (germline): SEHNR, FQNEAQ (reference sequence). The CDR3 contains 13 residues.

This clonotype was recorded a few times. This chain joins TRBV20-1 and TRBJ2-2; D gene uncertain. The CDR3 is 14 amino acids. Germline V gene data show CDR1 as DFQATT and CDR2 as SNEGSKA (reference sequence). Trimming left V 3 bases short and J 4 bases short, with 12 bases between. CDR3 protein: CSARAYGTTGELFF. DNA for the CDR3: TGCAGTGCTAGGGCTTATGGTACCACCGGGGAGCTGTTTTTT.

This clonotype was seen many times. The chain uses TRBV27 and TRBJ2-5; D tentatively fits TRBD1 or TRBD2 (5 bases each). The CDR3 sequence is 15 residues long. Trimming took 5 bases from V and 2 from J, leaving 15 bases between them. The germline V gene encodes CDR1 MNHEY and CDR2 SMNVEV (reference sequence). The CDR3: CASSRAFGAQETQYF. CDR3 bases: TGTGCCAGCAGTCGTGCCTTCGGGGCACAAGAGACCCAGTACTTC.

The chain is built from TRBV6-2 or TRBV6-3 and TRBJ1-2; D uncertain. V was pared by 2 bases and J by 4 bases, with 8 bases between. The germline CDR1 and CDR2 sequences are MNHEY and SVGEGT. This CDR3 spans 13 amino acids. The CDR3 bases are TGTGCCAGCAGTTACGCAGGCGTCTATGGCTACACCTTC. It translates to CASSYAGVYGYTF.

J is TRBJ2-1 and V is TRBV7-3; TRBD1 or TRBD2 may be the D gene (5 bases each). The V gene lost 2 bases and the J gene lost 3 bases, with 8 bases spanning the gap. The length of the CDR3 is 14 residues. Germline CDR1 is SGHTA and CDR2 is FQGTGA. The CDR3 region has the DNA TGTGCCAGCAGCTTAGCGAGGGGCTACAATGAGCAGTTCTTC. Amino acids: CASSLARGYNEQFF.

This clonotype was detected ten times or more. The V call is TRBV28, the J call TRBJ1-6; D gene unclear. The length of the CDR3 is 13 residues. Germline V gives CDR1 MDHEN, CDR2 SYDVKM. Trimming left V 2 bases short and J 9 bases short, with 8 bases between. In DNA form, the CDR3 reads TGTGCCAGCAGTTTACGGGGAGGTTCACCCCTCCACTTT. This translates into CASSLRGGSPLHF.

The genes are TRBV20-1 and TRBJ2-1; either TRBD1 or TRBD2 may supply D (5 bases each). The CDR3 length is 15 residues. CDR1 is DFQATT, CDR2 SNEGSKA, per germline (reference sequence). V was cut by 6 bases and J by 0 bases, with 15 bases left in between. The CDR3 loop reads CSAPQGPSSYNEQFF. CDR3 nucleotide sequence: TGCAGTGCACCTCAGGGACCCAGCTCCTACAATGAGCAGTTCTTC.

This clonotype was seen ten or more times. The chain couples TRBV7-2 to TRBJ2-6; tentative D call: TRBD1 (5 bases). The germline V and J ends were trimmed by 1 base and 0 bases, with 13 bases remaining between them. The CDR3 contains 18 residues. Germline CDR1 reads SGHTA; CDR2 reads FQGNSA. As DNA, the CDR3 is TGTGCCAGCAGCTTAGAGGTGGGGCGGCCCTCTGGGGCCAACGTCCTGACTTTC. This encodes CASSLEVGRPSGANVLTF. Together with reference TRBV7-2 and TRBJ2-6, the CDR3 gives the full variable domain: GAGVSQSPSNKVTEKGKDVELRCDPISGHTALYWYRQSLGQGLEFLIYFQGNSAPDKSGLPSDRFSAERTGGSVSTLTIQRTQQEDSAVYLCASSLEVGRPSGANVLTFGAGSRLTVL.

This clonotype was counted ten times or more. The chain combines TRBV5-1 with TRBJ1-1; possible D gene TRBD1, 6 bases. Looked up from germline, CDR1 is SGHRS and CDR2 is YFSETQ. Trimming removed 2 bases from V and 3 bases from J, with 14 bases in between. The CDR3 has 15 amino acids. The CDR3 nucleotides are TGCGCCAGCAGCTTAGGGGGGGGCATGGACACTGAAGCTTTCTTT. Amino acid sequence: CASSLGGGMDTEAFF.

This clonotype was found many times. This chain joins TRBV7-2 and TRBJ2-5; 8 bases are shared with TRBD2. CDR3 length: 15 residues. V was clipped by 2 bases and J by 2 bases; unmatched bases: 4. Germline V lookup: CDR1 SGHTA, CDR2 FQGNSA. The CDR3 region is CASSLQRGTQETQYF. The CDR3 nucleotides are TGTGCCAGCAGCTTACAGCGGGGGACTCAAGAGACCCAGTACTTC.